The 13 T cell receptor beta chains below were found in one sample sequenced in a study of blood T cell repertoires in COVID-19. Generated by immunoSEQ multiplex PCR, the TCRdb table keeps only in-frame clones and is missing some. Of 300,000 to 350,000 clones listed, nearly 90% are singletons. Sequenced input: PBMCs or T cells enriched from blood (not recorded which). All receptors come from a woman aged 25 to 45 who had recovered from COVID-19.

The chain carries TRBV29-1 and TRBJ2-7; 7 bases line up with TRBD1. With V trimmed by 7 bases and J by 3 bases, 6 bases remained unmatched. The CDR3 loop spans 12 amino acids. Germline CDR1 is SQVTM and CDR2 is ANQGSEA. The CDR3 nucleotides read TGCAGCGGCCGGGACAGAGACTACGAGCAGTACTTC. Amino acids: CSGRDRDYEQYF.

The chain uses TRBV5-1 and TRBJ2-3; 10 bases are a match to TRBD2. Losses at the gene ends were 0 bases for V and 1 base for J; bases not matched to a gene: 5. Germline V CDR1 and CDR2: SGHRS, YFSETQ. This CDR3 contains 17 residues. The CDR3 DNA reads TGCGCCAGCAGCTTGGTTACCGGGACTAGCGGCACAGATACGCAGTATTTT. This codes for CASSLVTGTSGTDTQYF.

This clone was found a few times. The chain employs TRBV5-1 and TRBJ2-1, with D possibly TRBD2 on 6 matching bases. The CDR3 spans 14 residues. Between the trimmed V and J ends, which lost 6 bases and 10 bases, there was a span of 20 bases. Germline CDR1 is SGHRS and CDR2 is YFSETQ. CDR3 residues: CASTDPGTLGEQFF. CDR3 coding DNA: TGCGCCAGCACCGATCCCGGGACTCTGGGCGAGCAGTTCTTC.

The chain combines TRBV9 with TRBJ1-5; D gene uncertain. With 4 bases removed from V and 5 bases from J, the gap between germline ends came to 10 bases. Germline V gives CDR1 SGDLS, CDR2 YYNGEE. The CDR3 contains 13 residues. CDR3 DNA sequence: TGTGCCAGCAGCCCCGCGGGGTATCAGCCCCAGCATTTT. It codes for CASSPAGYQPQHF.

This clone showed up just a few times. This sequence joins TRBV7-8 and TRBJ1-2, with TRBD1 matching over 8 bases. Germline V lookup: CDR1 SGHVS, CDR2 FQNEAQ. This CDR3 spans 18 amino acids. After removal of 1 base from V and 3 bases from J, the junction contained 13 bases not matched to a gene. CDR3 amino acids: CASSLGGFGTGGYYGYTF. CDR3 nucleotides: TGTGCCAGCAGCTTAGGCGGGTTTGGGACAGGAGGCTACTATGGCTACACCTTC.

The chain uses TRBV6-4 and TRBJ1-2; 8 bases align to TRBD1. The CDR3 is 13 residues long. V shed 6 bases and J 4 bases; nucleotides not matched to a gene: 4. The germline CDR1 and CDR2 sequences are MRHNA and SNTAGT. CDR3 nucleotide sequence: TGTGCCAGCAGGCGACAGGGGTCCTATGGCTACACCTTC. Translated: CASRRQGSYGYTF.

The V and J genes are TRBV5-1 and TRBJ2-1; TRBD2 matches at 11 bases. The V gene's germline CDR1 is SGHRS and CDR2 YFSETQ. The CDR3 length is 18 residues. Trimming at V came to 0 bases and at J to 2 bases, leaving 7 bases not matched to a gene. The CDR3 DNA reads TGCGCCAGCAGCTTGGAAGGGACTAGCGGTTTTCCCTACAATGAGCAGTTCTTC. It encodes CASSLEGTSGFPYNEQFF.

This chain uses TRBV28 with TRBJ1-2, with D tentatively TRBD1 (5 bases). The CDR3 consists of 13 residues. CDR1 and CDR2 from the germline V gene are MDHEN and SYDVKM. Deletions cut 2 bases from V and 7 bases from J, with 11 bases between. The CDR3 spells CASSLPDSLGYTF. The CDR3 DNA sequence: TGTGCCAGCAGTTTACCTGACAGCCTTGGCTACACCTTC.

This chain connects TRBV19 to TRBJ1-2; D not resolved. The CDR3 sequence is 14 residues long. The ends were cut back, 1 base at V and 3 bases at J, with 9 bases in the middle. Germline values: CDR1 LNHDA, CDR2 SQIVND (reference sequence). Here the CDR3 reads CASSIGGQHYGYTF. CDR3 coding DNA: TGTGCCAGTAGTATAGGAGGGCAGCACTATGGCTACACCTTC.

The V call is TRBV19, the J call TRBJ2-3; no reliable D call. CDR3 length: 11 residues. The germline V and J ends were trimmed by 3 bases and 5 bases, with 3 bases remaining between them. CDR1 and CDR2 (germline): LNHDA, SQIVND (reference sequence). The CDR3 DNA reads as TGTGCCAGTAGTATCCAAGATACGCAGTATTTT. This translates into CASSIQDTQYF.

V gene TRBV6-5 combines with J gene TRBJ2-3; D is uncertain. Trimming stripped 6 bases from V and 6 bases from J, with 7 bases between. In germline, CDR1 is MNHEY, CDR2 SVGAGI. This CDR3 spans 11 amino acids. CDR3 amino acids: CASRRWDTQYF. The CDR3 region has the DNA TGTGCCAGCAGACGGTGGGATACGCAGTATTTT.

The chain links TRBV2 to TRBJ1-4; D remains ambiguous. The CDR3 consists of 13 residues. Trimming removed 7 bases at V and 11 bases at J, with 17 bases between. Germline CDR1 is SNHLY and CDR2 is FYNNEI. CDR3 in DNA: TGTGCCAGCAAGCGAGGAACTAGTGACAAACTGTTTTTT. Amino acid sequence: CASKRGTSDKLFF.

The chain employs TRBV19 and TRBJ2-5, with 15 positions matching TRBD2. CDR1 and CDR2 from the germline V gene are LNHDA and SQIVND (reference sequence). V gave up 4 bases and J gave up 5 bases; unmatched junction bases: 2. CDR3 length: 15 amino acids. CDR3 DNA: TGTGCCAGTAGTACCGGGACTAGCGGGAGGGAGACCCAGTACTTC. Translating it yields CASSTGTSGRETQYF.